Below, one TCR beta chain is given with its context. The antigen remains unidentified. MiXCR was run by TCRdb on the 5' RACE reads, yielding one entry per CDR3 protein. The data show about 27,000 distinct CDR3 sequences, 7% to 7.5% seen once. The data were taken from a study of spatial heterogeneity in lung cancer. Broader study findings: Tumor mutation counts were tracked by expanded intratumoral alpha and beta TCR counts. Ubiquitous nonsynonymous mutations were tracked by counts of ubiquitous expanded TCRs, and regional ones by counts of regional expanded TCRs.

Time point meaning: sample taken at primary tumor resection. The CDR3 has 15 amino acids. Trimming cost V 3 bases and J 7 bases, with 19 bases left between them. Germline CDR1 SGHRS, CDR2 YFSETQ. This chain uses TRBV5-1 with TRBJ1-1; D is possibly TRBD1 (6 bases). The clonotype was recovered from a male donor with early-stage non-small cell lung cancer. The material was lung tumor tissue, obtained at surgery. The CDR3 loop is CASSYTWTVENEAFF. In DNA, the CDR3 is TGCGCCAGCAGCTACACATGGACAGTAGAAAATGAAGCTTTCTTT.